Below are 26 T cell receptor beta chains sequenced from a single sample in a study of graft-versus-host responses after intestinal transplantation. Sequenced by immunoSEQ multiplex PCR; TCRdb stores in-frame clones only, minus some. The data show approximately 21,000 clones, 50% to 65% seen once. Source: alloreactive CD4+ T cells from a mixed lymphocyte reaction culture, taken before intestinal transplant. Described subset: CFSE-low proliferating T cells sorted from roughly six-day pre-transplant mixed lymphocyte reaction (GvH or HvG direction). The receptors here all came from a human patient who received an intestinal transplant.

The V call is TRBV5-8, the J call TRBJ2-1, with TRBD2 matching over 12 bases. CDR3 length: 18 amino acids. In germline, CDR1 is SGHTS, CDR2 YDEGEE. The trim removed 4 bases at V and 0 bases at J, leaving 8 bases unmatched. The CDR3 DNA follows: TGTGCCAGCAGCGTCGGACTAGCGGGATCGGGCTCCTACAATGAGCAGTTCTTC. Translating gives CASSVGLAGSGSYNEQFF.

This sequence joins TRBV10-1 and TRBJ2-3; 8 nucleotides agree with TRBD2. After removal of 0 bases from V and 6 bases from J, the junction contained 8 bases not matched to a gene. The CDR3 spans 16 residues. Germline V gives CDR1 WNHNN, CDR2 SYGVQD (reference sequence). The CDR3 bases are TGCGCCAGCAGTGAGTCCTCGGGGGGGTCGTACGATACGCAGTATTTT. Amino acid sequence: CASSESSGGSYDTQYF.

The J gene is TRBJ2-1, the V gene TRBV30; TRBD2 agrees at 12 bases. This CDR3 has 15 residues. The ends lost 5 bases at V and 12 bases at J; junction bases unmatched: 14. From germline, CDR1 is GTSNPN and CDR2 SVGIG (reference sequence). The CDR3 DNA reads as TGTGCCTGGGTTCGACTAGCGGGAGTTAGGTGGGGGCAGTTCTTC. Translation: CAWVRLAGVRWGQFF.

The chain has TRBV30 and TRBJ2-5; D remains unclear. V dropped 2 bases and J dropped 5 bases, with 9 bases sitting between them. Germline V gene sequence: CDR1 GTSNPN, CDR2 SVGIG (reference sequence). The CDR3 spans 12 residues. The CDR3 nucleotides read TGTGCCTGGAGTTGGGCTAAGGAGACCCAGTACTTC. Protein product: CAWSWAKETQYF.

The sample holds a few counts of this clone. The rearrangement joins TRBV7-2 to TRBJ1-4; no reliable D call. Trimming removed 1 base from V and 7 bases from J, with 19 bases in between. This CDR3 contains 17 residues. The V gene's germline CDR1 is SGHTA and CDR2 FQGNSA. CDR3 nucleotides: TGTGCCAGCAGCTTAGTAGGTCCAGGAGGGCCCGTTGAAAAACTGTTTTTT. Its translation: CASSLVGPGGPVEKLFF.

The chain uses TRBV5-6 and TRBJ2-3; TRBD2 matches 8 bases. The CDR3 contains 15 residues. After removal of 0 bases from V and 0 bases from J, the junction contained 0 bases not matched to a gene. Germline CDR1 is SGHDT and CDR2 is YYEEEE. The DNA for the CDR3 is TGTGCCAGCAGCTTGGCGGGAGGGAGCACAGATACGCAGTATTTT. Its translation: CASSLAGGSTDTQYF.

The gene calls are TRBV7-2 and TRBJ2-1; D perhaps matches TRBD2 (6 bases). Germline CDR1 reads SGHTA; CDR2 reads FQGNSA. The CDR3 spans 15 residues. V was shortened by 5 bases and J by 4 bases, with 15 bases between the two germline ends. DNA for the CDR3: TGTGCCAGCAGCGCCGGACTACGGATATACAATGAGCAGTTCTTC. This encodes CASSAGLRIYNEQFF. The full variable domain, rest sourced from reference TRBV7-2 and TRBJ2-1, is GAGVSQSPSNKVTEKGKDVELRCDPISGHTALYWYRQSLGQGLEFLIYFQGNSAPDKSGLPSDRFSAERTGGSVSTLTIQRTQQEDSAVYLCASSAGLRIYNEQFFGPGTRLTVL.

This chain links TRBV5-6 with TRBJ1-2, with 7 bases that match TRBD1. Germline loops: CDR1 SGHDT, CDR2 YYEEEE. There are 17 residues in the CDR3. V shed 2 bases and J 3 bases; nucleotides not matched to a gene: 13. CDR3: CASSLRTTGARYYGYTF. CDR3 coding DNA: TGTGCCAGCAGCTTAAGAACTACAGGGGCCCGGTACTATGGCTACACCTTC.

This clone was observed a few times. J is TRBJ1-4 and V is TRBV9; no clear D. Germline-derived CDR1 and CDR2 are SGDLS and YYNGEE. Trimming left V 3 bases short and J 5 bases short, with 14 bases between. The CDR3 length is 15 residues. The CDR3 sequence is CASSGTGSKNEKLFF. In nucleotides, the CDR3 is TGTGCCAGCAGCGGAACCGGGTCCAAAAATGAAAAACTGTTTTTT.

The chain joins TRBV6-1 to TRBJ2-2; D call uncertain. With 2 bases removed from V and 4 bases from J, the gap between germline ends came to 14 bases. The CDR3 has 16 residues. Germline CDR1 and CDR2: MNHNS and SASEGT. The CDR3 is CASSEHQAGSTGELFF. CDR3 sequence (DNA): TGTGCCAGCAGTGAACACCAGGCAGGAAGCACCGGGGAGCTGTTTTTT.

This clone was counted only a few times. The CDR3 is CASSWSRTSYEQYF. The CDR3 region has the DNA TGTGCCAGCAGTTGGTCTAGAACTTCCTACGAGCAGTACTTC. This rearrangement joins TRBV27 to TRBJ2-7; no firm D call. Deletions cut 4 bases from V and 1 base from J, with 11 bases between. Germline CDR1 is MNHEY and CDR2 is SMNVEV (reference sequence). The CDR3 runs to 14 residues.

The chain joins TRBV5-1 to TRBJ2-1, with D tentatively TRBD1 (6 bases). Between the trimmed V and J ends, which lost 4 bases and 1 base, there was a span of 15 bases. Germline loops: CDR1 SGHRS, CDR2 YFSETQ. The CDR3 runs to 16 residues. The CDR3 DNA sequence: TGCGCCAGCAGCCTACGACAGGTCTATTCCTACAATGAGCAGTTCTTC. Translated: CASSLRQVYSYNEQFF. The full variable domain, with the rest looked up from reference TRBV5-1 and TRBJ2-1, is KAGVTQTPRYLIKTRGQQVTLSCSPISGHRSVSWYQQTPGQGLQFLFEYFSETQRNKGNFPGRFSGRQFSNSRSEMNVSTLELGDSALYLCASSLRQVYSYNEQFFGPGTRLTVL.

This clone was found a few times. This chain connects TRBV18 to TRBJ1-1; D not certain. Trimming removed 9 bases from V and 3 bases from J, with 11 bases in between. CDR1 and CDR2 from the germline V gene are KGHSH and LQKENI. The CDR3 totals 12 residues. CDR3: CASQVGDTEAFF. DNA for the CDR3: TGTGCCAGTCAGGTCGGGGACACTGAAGCTTTCTTT.

J is TRBJ2-7 and V is TRBV10-2, with TRBD1 matching over 10 bases. The CDR3 loop spans 15 amino acids. CDR1 and CDR2 from the germline V gene are WSHSY and SAAADI. The V segment lost 6 bases and the J segment 3 bases; nucleotides outside the gene matches: 8. The chain's CDR3 is CASSRQGATFYEQYF. The CDR3 nucleotides read TGCGCCAGCAGCAGACAGGGGGCTACTTTCTACGAGCAGTACTTC.

V is TRBV30 and J is TRBJ1-4, with 9 bases that match TRBD1. The CDR3 runs 14 residues. V was clipped by 0 bases and J by 10 bases; unmatched bases: 6. Germline-derived CDR1 and CDR2 are GTSNPN and SVGIG (reference sequence). The DNA of the CDR3 is TGTGCCTGGAGTGTAAGGGACAGGGTGGTAAAACTGTTTTTT. Translating it yields CAWSVRDRVVKLFF.

This chain uses TRBV5-1 with TRBJ1-2, with a tentative D call TRBD1 (5 bases). CDR3 length: 14 amino acids. Germline CDR1 is SGHRS and CDR2 is YFSETQ. Trimming stripped 5 bases from V and 6 bases from J, with 17 bases between. CDR3 loop: CASSRDAGLDGYTF. The CDR3 nucleotides are TGCGCCAGCAGTAGAGACGCAGGGCTGGATGGCTACACCTTC.

The rearrangement uses TRBV5-1 and TRBJ2-5, with D possibly matching TRBD2 (5 bases). Germline values: CDR1 SGHRS, CDR2 YFSETQ. V was shortened by 3 bases and J by 2 bases, with 11 bases between the two germline ends. The CDR3 has 14 residues. This CDR3 is CASSWAGSQETQYF. CDR3 DNA sequence: TGCGCCAGCAGCTGGGCGGGCAGTCAAGAGACCCAGTACTTC.

The chain joins TRBV25-1 to TRBJ2-2; 7 bases are a match to TRBD2. From germline, CDR1 is MGHDK and CDR2 SYGVNS. The CDR3 is 15 residues long. The junction had 5 bases not matched to a gene; V was cut back by 1 base and J by 6 bases. CDR3 protein: CASSELAGRAGELFF. Here the CDR3 DNA reads TGTGCCAGCAGTGAATTAGCAGGGAGGGCCGGGGAGCTGTTTTTT.

This chain links TRBV7-2 with TRBJ1-6; no clear D. This CDR3 region has 16 residues. The V end lost 1 base, the J end lost 10 bases, and 17 bases lay between the germline ends. Germline lookup yields CDR1 SGHTA and CDR2 FQGNSA. The CDR3, as DNA: TGTGCCAGCAGCTTAGTTGTGGAGGGCCCTCAATCACCCCTCCACTTT. Translation gives CASSLVVEGPQSPLHF. Full variable domain (outside the CDR3, taken from reference TRBV7-2 and TRBJ1-6): GAGVSQSPSNKVTEKGKDVELRCDPISGHTALYWYRQSLGQGLEFLIYFQGNSAPDKSGLPSDRFSAERTGGSVSTLTIQRTQQEDSAVYLCASSLVVEGPQSPLHFGNGTRLTVT.

This clone appeared a few times. The rearrangement links TRBV6-1 to TRBJ1-1, with D possibly being TRBD1 (6 bases). V shed 6 bases and J shed 0 bases, with 11 bases lying between them. Germline-derived CDR1 and CDR2 are MNHNS and SASEGT. CDR3 size: 14 residues. The CDR3 is CASRFTGLNTEAFF. Written as DNA, the CDR3 is TGTGCCAGCAGATTCACAGGGCTGAACACTGAAGCTTTCTTT.

This chain links TRBV2 with TRBJ1-5, with D tentatively TRBD1 (6 bases). Germline CDR1 and CDR2: SNHLY and FYNNEI. CDR3 length: 15 amino acids. V lost 7 bases and J 0 bases, leaving 13 bases between the germline ends. CDR3 residues: CASNSDRNSNQPQHF. The CDR3 coding sequence is TGTGCCAGCAATTCGGACAGAAATAGCAATCAGCCCCAGCATTTT.

The CDR3 loop reads CASKLGGSSYEQYF. CDR3 nucleotides: TGTGCCAGTAAACTTGGCGGGAGCTCCTACGAGCAGTACTTC. The V and J genes are TRBV2 and TRBJ2-7, with 7 bases that match TRBD2. The CDR3 length is 14 residues. Germline-derived CDR1 and CDR2 are SNHLY and FYNNEI. V shed 9 bases and J 0 bases; nucleotides not matched to a gene: 8.

This clone was observed a handful of times. Other DNA sequences in the same sample also yield this CDR3. The V call is TRBV29-1, the J call TRBJ1-1, with D possibly matching TRBD1 (6 bases). Between the trimmed V and J ends, which lost 1 base and 0 bases, there was a span of 9 bases. From germline, CDR1 is SQVTM and CDR2 ANQGSEA. The CDR3 spans 14 residues. The CDR3 region has the DNA TGCAGCGTTGAAGTCAGGGGAATGAACACTGAAGCTTTCTTT. Translated: CSVEVRGMNTEAFF.

This clone was observed once. The rearrangement links TRBV10-3 to TRBJ1-4, with D possibly TRBD1 on 5 matching bases. Germline CDR1 and CDR2: ENHRY and SYGVKD. The V end lost 7 bases, the J end lost 3 bases, and 9 bases lay between the germline ends. This CDR3 comprises 13 residues. In nucleotides, the CDR3 is TGTGCCATCAACAGGTCCCCTAATGAAAAACTGTTTTTT. Its protein is CAINRSPNEKLFF.

The V gene is TRBV6-5, the J gene TRBJ2-2; possible D gene TRBD2, 6 bases. Germline CDR1 MNHEY, CDR2 SVGAGI. With 4 bases removed from V and 2 bases from J, the gap between germline ends came to 14 bases. This CDR3 contains 16 residues. Here the CDR3 DNA reads TGTGCCAGCAGTTGGAGGGGACTCGTAAACACCGGGGAGCTGTTTTTT. This encodes CASSWRGLVNTGELFF.

The chain uses TRBV21-1 and TRBJ2-7; the listed D gene, TRBD2, was not tested against the DNA. TRBV21-1 is marked as a pseudogene. The CDR3 spans 15 residues. CDR3 coding DNA: TGTGCCAGCAGCTTCCGGGACTCGTCGTCTGCCGAGCAGTACTTC. Its protein is CASSFRDSSSAEQYF.